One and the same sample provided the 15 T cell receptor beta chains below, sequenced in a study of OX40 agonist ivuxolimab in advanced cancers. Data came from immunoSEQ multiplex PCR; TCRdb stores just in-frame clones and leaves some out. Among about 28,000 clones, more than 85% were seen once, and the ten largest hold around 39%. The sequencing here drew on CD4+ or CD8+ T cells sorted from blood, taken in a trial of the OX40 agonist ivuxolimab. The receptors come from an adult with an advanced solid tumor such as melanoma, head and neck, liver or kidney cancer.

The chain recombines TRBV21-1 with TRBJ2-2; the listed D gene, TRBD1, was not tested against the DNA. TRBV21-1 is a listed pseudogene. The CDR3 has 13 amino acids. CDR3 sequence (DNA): TGTGCCAGCAGCAAAGGGACAGCCGGGGAGCTGTTTTTT. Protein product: CASSKGTAGELFF.

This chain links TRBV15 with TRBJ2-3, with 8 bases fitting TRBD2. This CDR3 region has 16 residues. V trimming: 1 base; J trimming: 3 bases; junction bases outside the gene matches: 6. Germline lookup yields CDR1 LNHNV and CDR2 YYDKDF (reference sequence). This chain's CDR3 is CATSRGRGRRTDTQYF. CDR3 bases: TGTGCCACCAGCAGAGGGCGCGGGAGGAGGACAGATACGCAGTATTTT.

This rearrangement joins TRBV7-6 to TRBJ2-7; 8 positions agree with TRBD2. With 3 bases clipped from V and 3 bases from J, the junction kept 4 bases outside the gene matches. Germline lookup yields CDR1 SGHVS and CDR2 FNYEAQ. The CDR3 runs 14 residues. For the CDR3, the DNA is TGTGCCAGCAGCTTCTCAGCGGGAGACTACGAGCAGTACTTC. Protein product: CASSFSAGDYEQYF.

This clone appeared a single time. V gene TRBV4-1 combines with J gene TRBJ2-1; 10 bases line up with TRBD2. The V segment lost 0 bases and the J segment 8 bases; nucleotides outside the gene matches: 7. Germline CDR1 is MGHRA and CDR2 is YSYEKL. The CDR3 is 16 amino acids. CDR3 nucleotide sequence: TGCGCCAGCAGCCAAGAGGAGCTAGCGGGAGCATATGAGCAGTTCTTC. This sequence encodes CASSQEELAGAYEQFF.

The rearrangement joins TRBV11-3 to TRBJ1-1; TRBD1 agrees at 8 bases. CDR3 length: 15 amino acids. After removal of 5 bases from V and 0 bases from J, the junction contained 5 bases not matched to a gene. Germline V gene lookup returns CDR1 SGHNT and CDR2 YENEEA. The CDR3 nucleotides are TGTGCCAGCAGCCGACAGGGGACAATGAACACTGAAGCTTTCTTT. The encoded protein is CASSRQGTMNTEAFF. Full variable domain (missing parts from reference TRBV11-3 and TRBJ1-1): EAGVVQSPRYKIIEKKQPVAFWCNPISGHNTLYWYLQNLGQGPELLIRYENEEAVDDSQLPKDRFSAERLKGVDSTLKIQPAELGDSAVYLCASSRQGTMNTEAFFGQGTRLTVV.

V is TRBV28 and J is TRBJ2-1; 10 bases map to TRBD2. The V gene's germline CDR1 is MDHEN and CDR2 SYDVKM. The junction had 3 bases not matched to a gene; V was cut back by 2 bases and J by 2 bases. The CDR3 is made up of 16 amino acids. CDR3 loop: CASSLTLAGAYNEQFF. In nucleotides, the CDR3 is TGTGCCAGCAGTTTAACCCTAGCGGGAGCCTACAATGAGCAGTTCTTC.

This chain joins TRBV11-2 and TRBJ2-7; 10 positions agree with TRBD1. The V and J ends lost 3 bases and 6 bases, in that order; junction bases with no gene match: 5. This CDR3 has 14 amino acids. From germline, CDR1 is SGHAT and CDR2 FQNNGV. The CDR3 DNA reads TGTGCCAGCAGCTTGCGGACAGGGGGTTCCGAGCAGTACTTC. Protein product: CASSLRTGGSEQYF.

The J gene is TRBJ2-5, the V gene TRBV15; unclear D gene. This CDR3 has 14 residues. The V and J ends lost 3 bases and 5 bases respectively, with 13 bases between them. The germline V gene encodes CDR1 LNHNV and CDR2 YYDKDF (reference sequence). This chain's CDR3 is CATSRGDALETQYF. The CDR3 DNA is TGTGCCACCAGCAGGGGTGATGCCCTCGAGACCCAGTACTTC.

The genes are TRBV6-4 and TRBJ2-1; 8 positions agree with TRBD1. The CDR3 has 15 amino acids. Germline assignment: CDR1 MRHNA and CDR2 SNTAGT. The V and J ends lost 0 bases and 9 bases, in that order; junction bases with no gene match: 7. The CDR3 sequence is CASSDSRQGSGEQFF. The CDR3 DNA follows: TGTGCCAGCAGTGACTCTAGACAGGGGAGCGGTGAGCAGTTCTTC.

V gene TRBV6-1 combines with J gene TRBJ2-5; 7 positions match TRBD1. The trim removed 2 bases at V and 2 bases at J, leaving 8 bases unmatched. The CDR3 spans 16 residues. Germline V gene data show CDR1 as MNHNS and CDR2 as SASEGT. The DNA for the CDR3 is TGTGCCAGCAGTGAACGCCCAAGACAGGGTCAAGAGACCCAGTACTTC. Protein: CASSERPRQGQETQYF.

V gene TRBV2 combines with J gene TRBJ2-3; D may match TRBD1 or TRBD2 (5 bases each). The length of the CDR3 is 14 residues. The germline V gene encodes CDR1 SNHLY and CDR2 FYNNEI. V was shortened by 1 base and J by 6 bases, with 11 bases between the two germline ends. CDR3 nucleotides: TGTGCCAGCAGTGAAGTCGGGGCGAAGGATACGCAGTATTTT. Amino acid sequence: CASSEVGAKDTQYF.

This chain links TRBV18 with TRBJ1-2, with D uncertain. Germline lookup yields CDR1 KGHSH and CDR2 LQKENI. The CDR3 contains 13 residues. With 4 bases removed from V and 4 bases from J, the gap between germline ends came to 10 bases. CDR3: CASSLKALYGYTF. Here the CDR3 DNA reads TGTGCCAGCTCACTAAAGGCCCTCTATGGCTACACCTTC.

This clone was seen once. CDR3 sequence (DNA): TGTGCCAGCAGTTTAAGGGGGCAAATTGAAGCTTTCTTT. Translating gives CASSLRGQIEAFF. The rearrangement joins TRBV27 to TRBJ1-1; TRBD1 matches at 7 bases. The CDR3 length is 13 residues. The germline V gene has CDR1 MNHEY and CDR2 SMNVEV (reference sequence). After removal of 2 bases from V and 7 bases from J, the junction contained 4 bases not matched to a gene.

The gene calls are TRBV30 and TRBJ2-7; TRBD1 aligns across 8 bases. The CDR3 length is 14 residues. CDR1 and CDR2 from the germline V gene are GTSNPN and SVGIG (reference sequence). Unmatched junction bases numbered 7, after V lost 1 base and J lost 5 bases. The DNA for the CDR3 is TGTGCCTGGAGTGCCGGGACAGGTGATCACGAGCAGTACTTC. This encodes CAWSAGTGDHEQYF.

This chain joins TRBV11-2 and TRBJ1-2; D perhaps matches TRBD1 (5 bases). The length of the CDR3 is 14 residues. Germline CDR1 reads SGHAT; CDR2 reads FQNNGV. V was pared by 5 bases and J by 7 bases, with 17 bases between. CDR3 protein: CASSLSKSGFGYTF. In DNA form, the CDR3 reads TGTGCCAGCAGCCTGAGCAAATCAGGGTTTGGCTACACCTTC.